This entry lists 24 T cell receptor beta chains sequenced from one sample in a study of blood T cell repertoires in COVID-19. Generated by immunoSEQ multiplex PCR, the TCRdb table keeps only in-frame clones and is missing some. The table shows tens of thousands of clones, with approximately 89% occurring only once. Sequencing was carried out using peripheral blood. The source is a man aged 45-60 years with active or convalescent COVID-19.

The chain is built from TRBV28 and TRBJ2-3, with 7 bases lining up with TRBD2. With V trimmed by 8 bases and J by 4 bases, 3 bases remained unmatched. This CDR3 has 12 amino acids. Germline V lookup: CDR1 MDHEN, CDR2 SYDVKM. The CDR3 reads CASPGGADTQYF. Here the CDR3 DNA reads TGTGCCAGCCCTGGGGGGGCAGATACGCAGTATTTT.

This clone was found once. The V and J genes are TRBV7-7 and TRBJ2-2; no clear D gene. CDR1 and CDR2 from the germline V gene are SSHAT and FNYEAQ (reference sequence). The CDR3 length is 16 residues. The V gene lost 1 base and the J gene lost 1 base, with 10 bases spanning the gap. In nucleotides, the CDR3 is TGTGCCAGCAGCTTAGATCGGCAGGTGAACACCGGGGAGCTGTTTTTT. Translated, it gives CASSLDRQVNTGELFF.

The chain is built from TRBV3-1 (or the pseudogene TRBV3-2) and TRBJ1-2; D is unclear. The CDR3 is 15 amino acids. CDR1 is LGHDT and CDR2 is YNNKEL in the germline V gene (reference sequence). Trimming left V 2 bases short and J 3 bases short, with 13 bases between. The CDR3 loop is CASSQLGSRYYGYTF. The CDR3 DNA follows: TGTGCCAGCAGCCAACTCGGGTCTCGGTACTATGGCTACACCTTC.

V is TRBV5-1 and J is TRBJ2-3; D is possibly TRBD1 (6 bases). The CDR3 is 14 residues long. V was shortened by 6 bases and J by 3 bases, with 14 bases between the two germline ends. Germline CDR1 is SGHRS and CDR2 is YFSETQ. CDR3 DNA sequence: TGCGCCAGCACCCTCGGACAGCTTACAGATACGCAGTATTTT. Protein: CASTLGQLTDTQYF.

DNA for the CDR3: TGCGCCAGCAGCCCACCTCTAGCGGGGGGGCCAAAAGAGCAGTACTTC. Its protein is CASSPPLAGGPKEQYF. The V gene is TRBV5-1, the J gene TRBJ2-7, with TRBD2 matching over 12 bases. Losses at the gene ends were 4 bases for V and 7 bases for J; bases not matched to a gene: 12. Germline V CDR1 and CDR2: SGHRS, YFSETQ. The CDR3 has 16 amino acids.

The J gene is TRBJ2-1, the V gene TRBV5-1; 12 nucleotides match TRBD2. CDR1 and CDR2 (germline): SGHRS, YFSETQ. V shed 5 bases and J 7 bases; nucleotides not matched to a gene: 7. This CDR3 spans 15 amino acids. The CDR3 coding sequence is TGCGCCAGCAGGTCCACTAGCGGGGGGTGGAATGAGCAGTTCTTC. It is translated as CASRSTSGGWNEQFF. The entire variable domain, with the rest obtained from reference TRBV5-1 and TRBJ2-1, is as follows: KAGVTQTPRYLIKTRGQQVTLSCSPISGHRSVSWYQQTPGQGLQFLFEYFSETQRNKGNFPGRFSGRQFSNSRSEMNVSTLELGDSALYLCASRSTSGGWNEQFFGPGTRLTVL.

The genes are TRBV7-9 and TRBJ1-4; D not resolved. The CDR3 is made up of 16 amino acids. The V gene's germline CDR1 is SEHNR and CDR2 FQNEAQ (reference sequence). V was cut by 1 base and J by 3 bases, with 12 bases left in between. The CDR3 DNA follows: TGTGCCAGCAGCTTAGTGGTTACTGACTCTAATGAAAAACTGTTTTTT. Translation: CASSLVVTDSNEKLFF.

The V gene is TRBV9, the J gene TRBJ2-3, with 11 bases fitting TRBD2. Germline CDR1 reads SGDLS; CDR2 reads YYNGEE. The CDR3 contains 16 residues. Losses at the gene ends were 0 bases for V and 2 bases for J; bases not matched to a gene: 2. CDR3 protein: CASSVGLAGNTDTQYF. The CDR3 DNA follows: TGTGCCAGCAGCGTAGGACTAGCGGGGAACACAGATACGCAGTATTTT.

This chain uses TRBV5-5 with TRBJ1-1; 8 bases agree with TRBD1. CDR1 and CDR2 from the germline V gene are SGHKS and YYEKEE (reference sequence). This CDR3 is built from 15 residues. J was trimmed by 1 base and V by 5 bases; bases with no gene match: 7. CDR3 DNA: TGTGCCAGCAGACCCCTGGGACAGGAGAACACTGAAGCTTTCTTT. Translated: CASRPLGQENTEAFF.

The gene calls are TRBV7-2 and TRBJ1-2; D gene uncertain. V was pared by 1 base and J by 8 bases, with 8 bases between. This CDR3 region has 12 residues. Germline CDR1 SGHTA, CDR2 FQGNSA. This CDR3 reads CASSLGGGGYTF. In DNA form, the CDR3 reads TGTGCCAGCAGCTTAGGGGGAGGGGGCTACACCTTC.

V gene TRBV10-3 combines with J gene TRBJ1-2; the match to TRBD1 covers 7 bases. Germline CDR1 ENHRY, CDR2 SYGVKD. This CDR3 spans 14 amino acids. The trim removed 3 bases at V and 4 bases at J, leaving 5 bases unmatched. The CDR3, as DNA: TGTGCCATCAGTGATGGAGGGGGCGGCTATGGCTACACCTTC. This sequence encodes CAISDGGGGYGYTF.

V usage is TRBV29-1 and J usage is TRBJ2-3; TRBD2 matches 14 bases. CDR3 length equals 17 residues. Germline V gene data show CDR1 as SQVTM and CDR2 as ANQGSEA. The J segment lost 5 bases and the V segment lost 3 bases, leaving 10 bases of the junction unmatched. For the CDR3, the DNA is TGCAGCGTTGAGGGGACTAGCGGGGGCAGCTTTGAAGATACGCAGTATTTT. It is translated as CSVEGTSGGSFEDTQYF.

The chain recombines TRBV12-3 or TRBV12-4 with TRBJ1-6, with 9 bases aligning to TRBD1. This CDR3 is 13 amino acids long. Unmatched junction bases numbered 4, after V lost 9 bases and J lost 7 bases. As DNA, the CDR3 is TGTGCCAGTGCCGGACAGGGGAATTCACCCCTCCACTTT. This encodes CASAGQGNSPLHF.

This rearrangement joins TRBV11-2 to TRBJ1-3; D uncertain. Germline loops: CDR1 SGHAT, CDR2 FQNNGV. There are 16 residues in the CDR3. V gave up 0 bases and J gave up 0 bases, with 9 bases separating them. The CDR3 DNA sequence: TGTGCCAGCAGCTTAGATGGTCAGTACTCTGGAAACACCATATATTTT. It is translated as CASSLDGQYSGNTIYF.

The V gene is TRBV19, the J gene TRBJ2-5, with 8 bases aligning to TRBD1. Germline V CDR1 and CDR2: LNHDA, SQIVND (reference sequence). J gave up 2 bases and V 5 bases, and 4 bases lay outside the gene matches. The CDR3 is 14 amino acids. The CDR3 DNA reads TGTGCCAGTAGTCCCCGACAGGGGCAAGAGACCCAGTACTTC. The encoded protein is CASSPRQGQETQYF.

The chain joins TRBV10-2 to TRBJ2-2, with 11 nucleotides matching TRBD2. V lost 8 bases and J lost 7; bases outside the gene matches: 9. CDR3 length: 15 amino acids. Germline CDR1 is WSHSY and CDR2 is SAAADI. CDR3 loop: CASRPSGGPGGELFF. CDR3 nucleotide sequence: TGCGCCAGCCGTCCTAGCGGGGGGCCGGGCGGGGAGCTGTTTTTT.

This chain connects TRBV30 to TRBJ2-3; D remains unclear. The V gene's germline CDR1 is GTSNPN and CDR2 SVGIG (reference sequence). The CDR3 covers 11 residues. V was clipped by 2 bases and J by 5 bases, with 5 bases between them. Here the CDR3 DNA reads TGTGCCTGGAGTCCCCTAGATACGCAGTATTTT. Protein product: CAWSPLDTQYF.

The V gene is TRBV30, the J gene TRBJ1-2, with D possibly matching TRBD1 (5 bases). This CDR3 contains 11 residues. Germline CDR1 and CDR2: GTSNPN and SVGIG (reference sequence). The V gene lost 7 bases and the J gene lost 2 bases, with 8 bases spanning the gap. The CDR3 loop reads CAFDRNYGYTF. CDR3 DNA: TGTGCCTTTGACAGAAACTATGGCTACACCTTC.

The CDR3 DNA reads TGTGCCAGCAGCTTGGGTGCGGGGGAAGTGAACGAGCAGTACGTC. Its translation: CASSLGAGEVNEQYV. The rearrangement uses TRBV5-8 and TRBJ2-7, with TRBD2 matching 7 bases. Trimming removed 0 bases from V and 5 bases from J; junction bases left unmatched: 8. The CDR3 consists of 15 residues. Germline loops: CDR1 SGHTS, CDR2 YDEGEE.

The chain employs TRBV19 and TRBJ2-6; 8 bases align to TRBD2. This CDR3 is 20 amino acids long. The V gene's germline CDR1 is LNHDA and CDR2 SQIVND (reference sequence). V was pared by 3 bases and J by 0 bases, with 13 bases of the junction left unmatched. The CDR3 loop reads CASSMKGTSLPISGANVLTF. The CDR3 DNA reads TGTGCCAGTAGTATGAAAGGGACTAGTCTGCCCATCTCTGGGGCCAACGTCCTGACTTTC.

Comments on this clone: At the DNA level, this CDR3 is encoded by other sequences in the same sample as well. The V gene is TRBV4-2, the J gene TRBJ2-5; TRBD2 matches 12 bases. CDR1 and CDR2 (germline): LGHNA, YNFKEQ. The ends lost 2 bases at V and 5 bases at J; junction bases unmatched: 15. This CDR3 comprises 19 residues. The CDR3 reads CASSQRPGASGGAGETQYF. The CDR3 DNA reads as TGTGCCAGCAGCCAACGGCCCGGGGCTAGCGGGGGGGCAGGGGAGACCCAGTACTTC.

This CDR3 reads CASAMAGGETQYF. In DNA, the CDR3 is TGCGCCAGCGCCATGGCGGGGGGGGAGACCCAGTACTTC. This sequence joins TRBV10-2 and TRBJ2-5; the match to TRBD2 covers 9 bases. This CDR3 is 13 amino acids long. In germline, CDR1 is WSHSY, CDR2 SAAADI. The trim removed 8 bases at V and 5 bases at J, leaving 6 bases unmatched.

V and J are TRBV28 and TRBJ2-1, with 12 bases fitting TRBD2. This CDR3 has 20 residues. Trimming took 3 bases from V and 1 from J; bases not matched to a gene: 13. Germline V gives CDR1 MDHEN, CDR2 SYDVKM. Here the CDR3 DNA reads TGTGCCAGCAGTTTTTCGGAGGTACTAGCGGGGGGTAGGTCCTACAATGAGCAGTTCTTC. Residues: CASSFSEVLAGGRSYNEQFF.

This chain links TRBV7-2 with TRBJ2-3, with D maybe TRBD2 (6 bases). V gave up 2 bases and J gave up 6 bases, with 15 bases separating them. CDR1 and CDR2 from the germline V gene are SGHTA and FQGNSA. This CDR3 has 15 residues. This CDR3 reads CASSLLSTRGDTQYF. The CDR3 DNA follows: TGTGCCAGCAGCTTATTGTCCACCCGGGGGGATACGCAGTATTTT.